The 4 T cell receptor beta chains below come from one sample, sequenced in a study of CXCR3-negative and CXCR3-positive naive CD8 T cells. Libraries were UMI-labeled 5' RACE TRB cDNA. No DNA is given; TCRdb re-called the 5' RACE reads and lists each CDR3 protein once. This sample contains some 66,000 distinct CDR3 sequences. Sequencing was performed on naive CXCR3- CD8+ T cells from blood. Subset meaning: CD45RO-CCR7+CD27+CD95- naive CD8+ T cells lacking CXCR3 (TNR3-). The receptors come from a human donor in good health. Some clones in this sample may be carry-over from other donors' samples.

V usage is TRBV4-1 and J usage is TRBJ1-1; TCRdb designates TRBD1, a call that cannot be tested without DNA. Germline CDR1 and CDR2: MGHRA and YSYEKL. The CDR3 extends over 15 amino acids. The CDR3 reads CASSQDENRGTEAFF.

The V call is TRBV11-2, the J call TRBJ2-2; TCRdb's assignment of TRBD1 cannot be checked, as there is no DNA. Germline CDR1 reads SGHAT; CDR2 reads FQNNGV. CDR3 length: 18 residues. The CDR3 loop reads CASSKGQGAFSNTGELFF.

The chain employs TRBV9 and TRBJ2-1; TCRdb returns TRBD2, unconfirmable since there is no DNA. The CDR3 extends over 18 amino acids. In germline, CDR1 is SGDLS, CDR2 YYNGEE. The CDR3 here is CASSVEGLTSGRNNEQFF.

This CDR3 is CASSLGLSPYEQYF. The rearrangement joins TRBV13 to TRBJ2-7. This CDR3 is built from 14 residues. CDR1 and CDR2 from the germline V gene are PRHDT and FYEKMQ (reference sequence). The whole variable domain, remainder taken from reference TRBV13 and TRBJ2-7, is AAGVIQSPRHLIKEKRETATLKCYPIPRHDTVYWYQQGPGQDPQFLISFYEKMQSDKGSIPDRFSAQQFSDYHSELNMSSLELGDSALYFCASSLGLSPYEQYFGPGTRLTVT.